A single sample gave rise to the 29 T cell receptor beta chains below, sequenced in a study of cytomegalovirus exposure and HLA in healthy donors (dated by TCRdb to the late 2010s). Library construction relied on the immunoSEQ multiplex PCR assay. A mixture of 60 forward primers for TCR Vbeta segments and 13 reverse primers for TCR Jbeta segments was used in the multiplex PCR. Not all clones reach the TCRdb copy of this immuneACCESS table, which keeps in-frame sequences only. Checked studies attribute under half of the gap to unresolved V genes and leave the rest unexplained. The sample yields 110,000 to 150,000 clones; 65% to 80% were counted once. The ten largest account for about 7% of the sample. Sequenced sample: PBMCs. The receptors stem from a man aged 25-45 years in good health and CMV-seronegative.

This chain connects TRBV11-2 to TRBJ2-5, with 7 bases identical to TRBD1. J gave up 4 bases and V 1 base, and 12 bases lay outside the gene matches. Germline values: CDR1 SGHAT, CDR2 FQNNGV. This CDR3 has 17 residues. In DNA, the CDR3 is TGTGCCAGCAGCTTAGTGAGTAGTAGGGGGCTACGAGAGACCCAGTACTTC. Its translation: CASSLVSSRGLRETQYF.

The chain couples TRBV9 to TRBJ1-5, with D unclear. The CDR3 spans 15 residues. The V and J ends lost 0 bases and 8 bases respectively, with 15 bases between them. Per the germline V gene, CDR1 is SGDLS and CDR2 is YYNGEE. The CDR3 is CASSVAGFEGEPQHF. CDR3 bases: TGTGCCAGCAGCGTAGCGGGGTTTGAAGGAGAGCCCCAGCATTTT.

This clone was counted a few times. The chain couples TRBV7-9 to TRBJ1-2, with D perhaps matching TRBD1 (5 bases). The germline gives CDR1 SEHNR, CDR2 FQNEAQ (reference sequence). The CDR3 totals 12 residues. V lost 5 bases and J 4 bases, leaving 8 bases between the germline ends. CDR3 sequence: CASSTGVYGYTF. The CDR3 DNA follows: TGTGCCAGCAGCACAGGCGTCTATGGCTACACCTTC.

The CDR3 sequence: CASSLQGLDTEAFF. The DNA of the CDR3 is TGTGCCAGCAGCCTACAGGGGTTGGATACTGAAGCTTTCTTT. This chain uses TRBV2 with TRBJ1-1; 7 nucleotides match TRBD1. V gave up 6 bases and J gave up 5 bases; unmatched junction bases: 9. Germline CDR1 reads SNHLY; CDR2 reads FYNNEI. The CDR3 runs to 14 residues.

This clone has a handful of counts. CDR3 sequence: CAISRDRDQPQHF. The CDR3 DNA reads as TGTGCCATCAGTCGGGACAGGGATCAGCCCCAGCATTTT. V usage is TRBV10-3 and J usage is TRBJ1-5; 9 bases are a match to TRBD1. The junction had 1 base not matched to a gene; V was cut back by 5 bases and J by 5 bases. CDR3 length: 13 amino acids. Germline CDR1 and CDR2: ENHRY and SYGVKD.

The chain recombines TRBV25-1 with TRBJ2-5; the match to TRBD1 covers 12 bases. This CDR3 has 16 residues. Trimming took 2 bases from V and 5 from J; bases not matched to a gene: 6. Germline assignment: CDR1 MGHDK and CDR2 SYGVNS. The CDR3 nucleotides read TGTGCCAGCAGTGAAGAAGGGACAGGGGGCTTTGAGACCCAGTACTTC. Translation: CASSEEGTGGFETQYF.

The chain couples TRBV5-1 to TRBJ2-2, with D uncertain. V was trimmed by 2 bases and J by 3 bases, leaving 2 bases between them. Germline CDR1 SGHRS, CDR2 YFSETQ. The CDR3 spans 12 residues. The chain's CDR3 is CASSFDTGELFF. Here the CDR3 DNA reads TGCGCCAGCAGCTTCGACACCGGGGAGCTGTTTTTT.

The V call is TRBV9, the J call TRBJ1-3; no clear D gene. CDR1 SGDLS and CDR2 YYNGEE come from the germline V gene. V shed 0 bases and J shed 3 bases, with 13 bases lying between them. The CDR3 is 16 amino acids. The CDR3: CASSVEQASYGNTIYF. CDR3 DNA: TGTGCCAGCAGCGTAGAGCAGGCATCGTATGGAAACACCATATATTTT.

The rearrangement joins TRBV7-6 to TRBJ2-1; 10 positions agree with TRBD1. The V and J ends lost 2 bases and 12 bases, in that order; junction bases with no gene match: 7. The CDR3 contains 14 residues. Germline CDR1 reads SGHVS; CDR2 reads FNYEAQ. The CDR3 DNA is TGTGCCAGCAGCTTATTTGAGACAGGGGGCGGGCAGTTCTTC. Translating gives CASSLFETGGGQFF.

The V call is TRBV9, the J call TRBJ2-7; D is possibly TRBD2 (5 bases). CDR3 size: 12 residues. V lost 4 bases and J 3 bases, leaving 8 bases between the germline ends. Germline values: CDR1 SGDLS, CDR2 YYNGEE. The CDR3 reads CASSPRDYEQYF. The CDR3 nucleotides read TGTGCCAGCAGCCCTCGGGACTACGAGCAGTACTTC. Full variable domain (rest looked up from reference TRBV9 and TRBJ2-7): DSGVTQTPKHLITATGQRVTLRCSPRSGDLSVYWYQQSLDQGLQFLIQYYNGEERAKGNILERFSAQQFPDLHSELNLSSLELGDSALYFCASSPRDYEQYFGPGTRLTVT.

This clone occurred a few times. This rearrangement joins TRBV9 to TRBJ2-6, with D tentatively TRBD1 (6 bases). The V end was cut by 1 base, the J end by 8 bases, with 16 bases between. The germline gives CDR1 SGDLS, CDR2 YYNGEE. The CDR3 is 16 residues long. The CDR3 loop reads CASSVPKGEEPNVLTF. As DNA, the CDR3 is TGTGCCAGCAGCGTACCCAAGGGGGAAGAGCCCAACGTCCTGACTTTC.

The chain is built from TRBV11-2 and TRBJ2-7; TRBD2 might be the D (7 bases). Germline V gene lookup returns CDR1 SGHAT and CDR2 FQNNGV. This CDR3 is built from 12 residues. Trimming pared 5 bases from V and 5 bases from J, leaving 10 bases between. This chain's CDR3 is CASSPRGHEQYF. DNA of the CDR3: TGTGCCAGCAGCCCGCGGGGGCACGAGCAGTACTTC.

This chain links TRBV28 with TRBJ1-2, with D possibly matching TRBD1 (6 bases). The germline V and J ends were trimmed by 3 bases and 4 bases, with 21 bases remaining between them. The germline gives CDR1 MDHEN, CDR2 SYDVKM. This CDR3 contains 17 residues. CDR3 nucleotides: TGTGCCAGCAGTTTGGCGAGAACAGGGTGGGTTACCTATGGCTACACCTTC. Encoded protein: CASSLARTGWVTYGYTF.

The chain is built from TRBV5-1 and TRBJ2-3; the D is unclear. Trimming took 4 bases from V and 1 from J, leaving 7 bases between them. This CDR3 is 13 amino acids long. Germline V gives CDR1 SGHRS, CDR2 YFSETQ. DNA of the CDR3: TGCGCCAGCAGCCCCTGGCGCACAGATACGCAGTATTTT. As protein: CASSPWRTDTQYF.

V is TRBV18 and J is TRBJ2-1, with D perhaps matching TRBD2 (7 bases). CDR3 length equals 14 residues. V was shortened by 3 bases and J by 9 bases, with 15 bases between the two germline ends. Germline V gives CDR1 KGHSH, CDR2 LQKENI. The CDR3 DNA is TGTGCCAGCTCACCCGGGGGGCTCGGGAGTGAGCAGTTCTTC. This encodes CASSPGGLGSEQFF.

The chain carries TRBV4-3 and TRBJ1-4, with TRBD1 identical over 9 bases. The CDR3 runs to 15 residues. The germline gives CDR1 LGHNA, CDR2 YSLEER. V trimming: 4 bases; J trimming: 7 bases; junction bases outside the gene matches: 7. CDR3 bases: TGCGCCAGCAGCCGCTTCCGGGACAGGGCTGAAAAACTGTTTTTT. It encodes CASSRFRDRAEKLFF.

The chain employs TRBV5-1 and TRBJ2-1; 11 positions match TRBD1. CDR3 length: 14 amino acids. After removal of 4 bases from V and 5 bases from J, the junction contained 2 bases not matched to a gene. Germline lookup yields CDR1 SGHRS and CDR2 YFSETQ. In DNA form, the CDR3 reads TGCGCCAGCAGCGGACAGGGGGCGAACAATGAGCAGTTCTTC. Amino acids: CASSGQGANNEQFF.

This chain connects TRBV29-1 to TRBJ2-1; D gene ambiguous. CDR1 is SQVTM, CDR2 ANQGSEA, per germline. V was cut by 2 bases and J by 9 bases, with 11 bases left in between. CDR3 length: 12 amino acids. The CDR3 DNA sequence: TGCAGCGTTGAACCATTGCGCGGTGAGCAGTTCTTC. Its translation: CSVEPLRGEQFF.

The chain couples TRBV19 to TRBJ2-1; D perhaps matches TRBD2 (5 bases). This CDR3 has 13 residues. With 4 bases removed from V and 8 bases from J, the gap between germline ends came to 12 bases. Germline CDR1 LNHDA, CDR2 SQIVND (reference sequence). CDR3 sequence: CASSSLEDHEQFF. In DNA form, the CDR3 reads TGTGCCAGTAGTAGTTTGGAGGATCATGAGCAGTTCTTC.

The genes are TRBV18 and TRBJ2-2; possibly TRBD1 for D (6 bases). V dropped 3 bases and J dropped 0 bases, with 11 bases sitting between them. The CDR3 runs 16 residues. Germline values: CDR1 KGHSH, CDR2 LQKENI. The CDR3 nucleotides are TGTGCCAGCTCACCGCTACAGGGATCGAACACCGGGGAGCTGTTTTTT. Its translation is CASSPLQGSNTGELFF.

The chain employs TRBV6-1 and TRBJ1-3, with 8 bases matching TRBD1. There are 14 residues in the CDR3. V lost 6 bases, J lost 3 bases, and 4 bases stayed unmatched. The germline CDR1 and CDR2 sequences are MNHNS and SASEGT. CDR3 DNA sequence: TGTGCCAGCAGGACAGGGGTTGGTGGAAACACCATATATTTT. Translation: CASRTGVGGNTIYF.

This chain connects TRBV7-2 to TRBJ1-2; 11 positions match TRBD1. Germline loops: CDR1 SGHTA, CDR2 FQGNSA. V was clipped by 5 bases and J by 7 bases; unmatched bases: 9. The CDR3 contains 15 residues. The DNA for the CDR3 is TGTGCCAGCAGCCCTACCTCCGGGACAGGGGGTGGCTACACCTTC. As protein: CASSPTSGTGGGYTF.

V gene TRBV6-5 combines with J gene TRBJ1-5; TRBD1 aligns across 9 bases. The junction had 8 bases not matched to a gene; V was cut back by 5 bases and J by 6 bases. The CDR3 is made up of 15 amino acids. Per germline, CDR1 MNHEY and CDR2 SVGAGI. CDR3 protein: CASSPSRQGVQPQHF. The CDR3 nucleotides read TGTGCCAGCAGTCCGAGCCGACAGGGGGTTCAGCCCCAGCATTTT.

This clone appeared once. V is TRBV11-2 and J is TRBJ1-3; the D is unclear. The germline V gene has CDR1 SGHAT and CDR2 FQNNGV. This CDR3 has 18 residues. The germline V and J ends were trimmed by 0 bases and 0 bases, with 15 bases remaining between them. The CDR3 DNA reads TGTGCCAGCAGCTTAGACACCCCCCGGGATTACTCTGGAAACACCATATATTTT. Its protein is CASSLDTPRDYSGNTIYF.

This chain uses TRBV5-1 with TRBJ2-1, with TRBD2 matching 13 bases. The junction had 2 bases not matched to a gene; V was cut back by 7 bases and J by 4 bases. The germline gives CDR1 SGHRS, CDR2 YFSETQ. This CDR3 has 14 amino acids. The CDR3 sequence: CASRTSGSYNEQFF. The CDR3, as DNA: TGCGCCAGCCGGACTAGCGGGAGTTACAATGAGCAGTTCTTC.

This clone was observed once. The gene calls are TRBV11-1 and TRBJ2-4; 9 bases line up with TRBD1. This CDR3 is 16 amino acids long. Germline V gene data show CDR1 as SGHAT and CDR2 as FQDESV (reference sequence). Losses at the gene ends were 4 bases for V and 2 bases for J; bases not matched to a gene: 6. In nucleotides, the CDR3 is TGTGCCAGCAGCTCCATACAGGGGGCATCCAAAAACATTCAGTACTTC. Translating gives CASSSIQGASKNIQYF.

This rearrangement joins TRBV28 to TRBJ1-2; TRBD1 might be the D (6 bases). V was shortened by 5 bases and J by 14 bases, with 21 bases between the two germline ends. Germline CDR1 is MDHEN and CDR2 is SYDVKM. This CDR3 is built from 13 residues. CDR3 in DNA: TGTGCCAGCAGTCTACTCCGACAGGCCGCCTGGACCTTC. Translation: CASSLLRQAAWTF.

This clone was seen only a few times. The chain links TRBV30 to TRBJ2-1; 16 bases are a match to TRBD2. This CDR3 comprises 15 residues. The V and J ends lost 7 bases and 8 bases, in that order; junction bases with no gene match: 8. From germline, CDR1 is GTSNPN and CDR2 SVGIG (reference sequence). The CDR3, as DNA: TGTGCCTCCTCGGGACTAGCGGGAGGGCCGGATGAGCAGTTCTTC. Translation: CASSGLAGGPDEQFF.

The rearrangement uses TRBV18 and TRBJ1-4; D is unresolved. Trimming took off 4 bases at V and 0 bases at J, with 9 bases between the two ends. Looked up from germline, CDR1 is KGHSH and CDR2 is LQKENI. The length of the CDR3 is 15 residues. CDR3 sequence reads: CASSRSPATNEKLFF. CDR3 in DNA: TGTGCCAGCTCACGGTCCCCGGCAACTAATGAAAAACTGTTTTTT.